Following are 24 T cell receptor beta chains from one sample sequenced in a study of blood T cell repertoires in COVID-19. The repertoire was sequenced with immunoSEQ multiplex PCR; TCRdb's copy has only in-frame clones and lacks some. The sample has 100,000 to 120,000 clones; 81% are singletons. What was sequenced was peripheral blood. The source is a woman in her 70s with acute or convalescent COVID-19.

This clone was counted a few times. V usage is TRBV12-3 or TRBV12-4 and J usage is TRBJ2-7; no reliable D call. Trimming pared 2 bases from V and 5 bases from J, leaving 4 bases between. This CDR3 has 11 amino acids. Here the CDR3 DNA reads TGTGCCAGCAGTTTAACAGACGAGCAGTACTTC. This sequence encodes CASSLTDEQYF.

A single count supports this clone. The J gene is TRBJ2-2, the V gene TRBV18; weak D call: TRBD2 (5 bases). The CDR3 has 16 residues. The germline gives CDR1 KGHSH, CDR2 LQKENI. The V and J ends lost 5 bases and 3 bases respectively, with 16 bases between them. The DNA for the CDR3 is TGTGCCAGCTCATCCCGGACCGGACTGGACACCGGGGAGCTGTTTTTT. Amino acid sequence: CASSSRTGLDTGELFF.

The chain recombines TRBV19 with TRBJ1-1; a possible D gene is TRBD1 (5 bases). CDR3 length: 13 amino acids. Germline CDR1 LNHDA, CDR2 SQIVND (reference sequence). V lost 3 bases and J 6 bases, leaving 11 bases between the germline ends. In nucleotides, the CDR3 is TGTGCCAGTAGTATTATTTGGGGCGCTGAAGCTTTCTTT. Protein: CASSIIWGAEAFF.

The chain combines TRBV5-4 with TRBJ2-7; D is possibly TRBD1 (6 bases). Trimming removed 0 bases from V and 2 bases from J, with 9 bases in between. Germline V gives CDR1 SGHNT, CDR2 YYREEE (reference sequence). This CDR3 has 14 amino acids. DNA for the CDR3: TGTGCCAGCAGCTTGGCCAGGGGAGCCTACGAGCAGTACTTC. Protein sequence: CASSLARGAYEQYF.

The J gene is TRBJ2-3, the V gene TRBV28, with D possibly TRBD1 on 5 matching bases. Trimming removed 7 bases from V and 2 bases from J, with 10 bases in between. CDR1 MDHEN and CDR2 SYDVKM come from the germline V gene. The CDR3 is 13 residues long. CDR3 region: CASKVQATDTQYF. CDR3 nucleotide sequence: TGTGCCAGCAAAGTACAGGCCACAGATACGCAGTATTTT. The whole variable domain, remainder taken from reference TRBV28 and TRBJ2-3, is DVKVTQSSRYLVKRTGEKVFLECVQDMDHENMFWYRQDPGLGLRLIYFSYDVKMKEKGDIPEGYSVSREKKERFSLILESASTNQTSMYLCASKVQATDTQYFGPGTRLTVL.

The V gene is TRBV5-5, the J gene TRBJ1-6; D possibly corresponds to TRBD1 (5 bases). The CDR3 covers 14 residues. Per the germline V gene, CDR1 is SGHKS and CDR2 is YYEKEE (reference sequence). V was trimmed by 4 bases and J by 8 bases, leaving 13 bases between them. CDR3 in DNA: TGTGCCAGCAGCCCGGACATGGGCGATTCACCCCTCCACTTT. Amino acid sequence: CASSPDMGDSPLHF.

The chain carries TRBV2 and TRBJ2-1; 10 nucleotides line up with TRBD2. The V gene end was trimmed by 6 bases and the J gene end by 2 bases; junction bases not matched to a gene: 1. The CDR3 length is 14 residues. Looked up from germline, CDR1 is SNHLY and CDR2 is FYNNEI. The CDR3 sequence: CASRSGGAYNEQFF. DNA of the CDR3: TGTGCCAGCAGAAGCGGGGGGGCCTACAATGAGCAGTTCTTC.

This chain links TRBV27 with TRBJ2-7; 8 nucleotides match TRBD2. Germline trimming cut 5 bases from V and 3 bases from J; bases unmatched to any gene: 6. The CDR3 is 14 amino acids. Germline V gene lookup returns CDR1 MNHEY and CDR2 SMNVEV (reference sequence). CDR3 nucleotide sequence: TGTGCCAGCAGTCCGGGAGGGCCGAGCTACGAGCAGTACTTC. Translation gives CASSPGGPSYEQYF.

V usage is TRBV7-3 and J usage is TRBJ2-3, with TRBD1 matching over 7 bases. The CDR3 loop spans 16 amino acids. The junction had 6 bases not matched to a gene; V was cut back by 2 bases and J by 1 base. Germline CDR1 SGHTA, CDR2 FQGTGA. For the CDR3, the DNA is TGTGCCAGCAGCTTATCCCCCGGGACAGGCACAGATACGCAGTATTTT. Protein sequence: CASSLSPGTGTDTQYF.

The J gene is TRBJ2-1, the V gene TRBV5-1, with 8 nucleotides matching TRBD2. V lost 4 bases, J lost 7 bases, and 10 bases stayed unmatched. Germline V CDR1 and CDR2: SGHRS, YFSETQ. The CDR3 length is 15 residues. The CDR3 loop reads CASSLGAGGRNEQFF. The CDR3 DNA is TGCGCCAGCAGCCTTGGCGCGGGGGGAAGGAATGAGCAGTTCTTC.

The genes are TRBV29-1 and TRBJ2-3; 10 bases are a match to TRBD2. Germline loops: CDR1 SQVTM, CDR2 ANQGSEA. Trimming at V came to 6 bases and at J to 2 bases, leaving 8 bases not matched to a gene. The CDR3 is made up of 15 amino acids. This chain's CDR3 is CSVSTSGVNTDTQYF. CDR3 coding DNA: TGCAGCGTCAGTACTAGCGGGGTTAACACAGATACGCAGTATTTT.

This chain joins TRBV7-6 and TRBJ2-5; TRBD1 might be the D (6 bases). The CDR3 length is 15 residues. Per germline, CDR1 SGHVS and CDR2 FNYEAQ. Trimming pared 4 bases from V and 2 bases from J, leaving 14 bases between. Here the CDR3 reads CASSSAQGQQETQYF. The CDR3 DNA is TGTGCCAGCAGCTCCGCCCAGGGGCAGCAAGAGACCCAGTACTTC.

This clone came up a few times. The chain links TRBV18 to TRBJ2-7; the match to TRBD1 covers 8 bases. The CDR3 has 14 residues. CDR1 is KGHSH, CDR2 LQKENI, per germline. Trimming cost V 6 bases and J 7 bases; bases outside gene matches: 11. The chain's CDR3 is CASSLVQGAREQYF. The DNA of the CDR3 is TGTGCCAGCTCGTTAGTCCAGGGGGCTCGTGAGCAGTACTTC.

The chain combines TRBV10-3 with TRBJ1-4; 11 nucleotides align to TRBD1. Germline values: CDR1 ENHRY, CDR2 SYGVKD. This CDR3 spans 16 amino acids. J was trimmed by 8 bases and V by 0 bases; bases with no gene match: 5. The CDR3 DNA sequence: TGTGCCATCAGTGAGTCGGCCGGGACAGGGGGGGAAAAACTGTTTTTT. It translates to CAISESAGTGGEKLFF.

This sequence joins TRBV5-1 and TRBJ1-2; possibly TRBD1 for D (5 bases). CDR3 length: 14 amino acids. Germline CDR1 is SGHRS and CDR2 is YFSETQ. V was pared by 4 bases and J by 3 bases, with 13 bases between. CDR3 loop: CASSPAGGDYGYTF. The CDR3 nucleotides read TGCGCCAGCAGCCCGGCGGGGGGGGACTATGGCTACACCTTC.

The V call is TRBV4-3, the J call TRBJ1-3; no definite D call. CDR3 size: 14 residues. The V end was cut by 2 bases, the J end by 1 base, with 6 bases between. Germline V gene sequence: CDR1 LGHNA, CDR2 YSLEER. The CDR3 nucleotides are TGCGCCAGCAGCCAAAGACTATCTGGAAACACCATATATTTT. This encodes CASSQRLSGNTIYF.

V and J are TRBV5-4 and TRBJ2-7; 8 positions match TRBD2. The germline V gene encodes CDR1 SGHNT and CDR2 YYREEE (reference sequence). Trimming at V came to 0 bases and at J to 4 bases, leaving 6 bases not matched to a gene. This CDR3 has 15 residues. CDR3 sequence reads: CASSLDGREGYEQYF. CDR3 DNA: TGTGCCAGCAGCTTGGACGGCCGGGAGGGGTACGAGCAGTACTTC.

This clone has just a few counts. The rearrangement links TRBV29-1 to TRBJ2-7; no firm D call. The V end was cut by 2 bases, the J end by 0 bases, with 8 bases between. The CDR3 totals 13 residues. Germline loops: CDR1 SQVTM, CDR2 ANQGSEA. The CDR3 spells CSVETVSSYEQYF. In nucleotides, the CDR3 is TGCAGCGTTGAAACTGTAAGCTCCTACGAGCAGTACTTC.

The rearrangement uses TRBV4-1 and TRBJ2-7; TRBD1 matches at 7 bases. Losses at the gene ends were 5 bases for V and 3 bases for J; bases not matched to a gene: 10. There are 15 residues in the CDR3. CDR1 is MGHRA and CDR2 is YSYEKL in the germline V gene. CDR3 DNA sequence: TGCGCCAGCAGCTTAGAGGACAGGAAAGACTACGAGCAGTACTTC. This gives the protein CASSLEDRKDYEQYF.

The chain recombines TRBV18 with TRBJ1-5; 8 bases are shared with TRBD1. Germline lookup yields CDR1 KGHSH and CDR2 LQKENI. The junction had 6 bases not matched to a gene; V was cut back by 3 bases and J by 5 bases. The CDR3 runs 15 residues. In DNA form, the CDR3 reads TGTGCCAGCTCACCTGGACAGGGCGGGGATCAGCCCCAGCATTTT. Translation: CASSPGQGGDQPQHF.

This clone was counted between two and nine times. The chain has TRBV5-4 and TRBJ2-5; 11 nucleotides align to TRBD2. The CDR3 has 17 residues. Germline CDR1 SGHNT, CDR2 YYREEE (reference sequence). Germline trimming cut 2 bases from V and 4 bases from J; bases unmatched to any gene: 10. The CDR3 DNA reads TGTGCCAGCAGCTTAGACCCCGGGACTAGCGGTTCAGAGACCCAGTACTTC. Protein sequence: CASSLDPGTSGSETQYF.

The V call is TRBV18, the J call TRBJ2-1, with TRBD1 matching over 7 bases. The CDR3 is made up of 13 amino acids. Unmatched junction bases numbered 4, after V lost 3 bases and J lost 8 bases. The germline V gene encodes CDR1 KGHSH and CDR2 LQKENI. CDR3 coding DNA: TGTGCCAGCTCACCTTTTGGACAGGATGAGCAGTTCTTC. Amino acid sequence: CASSPFGQDEQFF. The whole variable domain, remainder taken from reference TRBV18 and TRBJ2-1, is NAGVMQNPRHLVRRRGQEARLRCSPMKGHSHVYWYRQLPEEGLKFMVYLQKENIIDESGMPKERFSAEFPKEGPSILRIQQVVRGDSAAYFCASSPFGQDEQFFGPGTRLTVL.

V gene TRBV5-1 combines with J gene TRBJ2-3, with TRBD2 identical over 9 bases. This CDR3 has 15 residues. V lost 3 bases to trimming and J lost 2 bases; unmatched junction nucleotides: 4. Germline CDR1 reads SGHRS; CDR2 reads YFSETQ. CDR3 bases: TGCGCCAGCAGCTGGACTAGCGAGTACACAGATACGCAGTATTTT. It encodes CASSWTSEYTDTQYF.

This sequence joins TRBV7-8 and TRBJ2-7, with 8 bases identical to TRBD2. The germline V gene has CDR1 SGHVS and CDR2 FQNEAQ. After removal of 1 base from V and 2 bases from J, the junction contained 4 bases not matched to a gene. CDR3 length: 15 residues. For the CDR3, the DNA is TGTGCCAGCAGCTTAGGAGCGGGGGCCACCTACGAGCAGTACTTC. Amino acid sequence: CASSLGAGATYEQYF.